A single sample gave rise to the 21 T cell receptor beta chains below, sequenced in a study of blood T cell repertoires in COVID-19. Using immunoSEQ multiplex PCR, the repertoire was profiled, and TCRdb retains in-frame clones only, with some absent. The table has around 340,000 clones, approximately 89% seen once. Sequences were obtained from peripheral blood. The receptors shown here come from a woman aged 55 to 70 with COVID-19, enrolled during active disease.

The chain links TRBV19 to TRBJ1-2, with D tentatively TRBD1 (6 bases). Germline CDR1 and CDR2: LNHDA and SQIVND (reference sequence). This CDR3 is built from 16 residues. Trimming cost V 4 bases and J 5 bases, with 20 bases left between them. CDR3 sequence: CASSTQVTDRLYGYTF. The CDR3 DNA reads TGTGCCAGTAGTACCCAAGTAACTGACAGGTTATATGGCTACACCTTC.

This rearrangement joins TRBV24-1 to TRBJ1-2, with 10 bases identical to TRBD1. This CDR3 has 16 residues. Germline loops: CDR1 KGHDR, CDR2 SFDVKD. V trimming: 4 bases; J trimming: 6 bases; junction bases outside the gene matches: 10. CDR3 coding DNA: TGTGCCACCAGTGAAAAGACAGGGGGCGGAGGGGATGGCTACACCTTC. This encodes CATSEKTGGGGDGYTF.

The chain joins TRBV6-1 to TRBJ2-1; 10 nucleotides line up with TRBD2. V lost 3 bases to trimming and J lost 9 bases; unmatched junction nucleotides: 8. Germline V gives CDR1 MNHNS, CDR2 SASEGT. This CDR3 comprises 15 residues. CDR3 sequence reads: CASSEPSGGAGEQFF. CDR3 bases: TGTGCCAGCAGTGAGCCCAGCGGGGGGGCCGGTGAGCAGTTCTTC.

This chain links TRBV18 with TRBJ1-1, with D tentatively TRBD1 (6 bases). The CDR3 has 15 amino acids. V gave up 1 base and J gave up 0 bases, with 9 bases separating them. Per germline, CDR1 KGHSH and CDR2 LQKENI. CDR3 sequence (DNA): TGTGCCAGCTCACCACACCAGGGGATGAACACTGAAGCTTTCTTT. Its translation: CASSPHQGMNTEAFF.

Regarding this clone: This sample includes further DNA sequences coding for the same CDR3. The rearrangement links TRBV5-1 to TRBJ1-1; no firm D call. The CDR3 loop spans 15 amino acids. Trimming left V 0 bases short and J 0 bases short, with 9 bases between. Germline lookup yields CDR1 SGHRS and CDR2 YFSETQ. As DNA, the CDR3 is TGCGCCAGCAGCTTGGAGAGCAGGATGAACACTGAAGCTTTCTTT. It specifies CASSLESRMNTEAFF.

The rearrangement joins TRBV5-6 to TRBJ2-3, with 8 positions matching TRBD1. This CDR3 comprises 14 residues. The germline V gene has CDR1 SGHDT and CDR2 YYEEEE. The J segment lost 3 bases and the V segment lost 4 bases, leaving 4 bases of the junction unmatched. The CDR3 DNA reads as TGTGCCAGCAGCCCAGACAGGGGAACAGATACGCAGTATTTT. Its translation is CASSPDRGTDTQYF. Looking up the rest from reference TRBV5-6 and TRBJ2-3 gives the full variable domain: DAGVTQSPTHLIKTRGQQVTLRCSPKSGHDTVSWYQQALGQGPQFIFQYYEEEERQRGNFPDRFSGHQFPNYSSELNVNALLLGDSALYLCASSPDRGTDTQYFGPGTRLTVL.

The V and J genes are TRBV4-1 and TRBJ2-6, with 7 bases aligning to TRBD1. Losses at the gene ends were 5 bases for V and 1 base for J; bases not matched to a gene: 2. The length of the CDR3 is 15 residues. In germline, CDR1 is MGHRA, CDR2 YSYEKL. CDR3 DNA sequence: TGCGCCAGCAGCACACAGGGGTCTGGGGCCAACGTCCTGACTTTC. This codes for CASSTQGSGANVLTF.

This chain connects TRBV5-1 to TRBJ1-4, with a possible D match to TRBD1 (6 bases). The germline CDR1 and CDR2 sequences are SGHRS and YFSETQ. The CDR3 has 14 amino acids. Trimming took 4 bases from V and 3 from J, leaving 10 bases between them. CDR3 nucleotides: TGCGCCAGCAGCCAGGGGCCGGCTAATGAAAAACTGTTTTTT. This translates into CASSQGPANEKLFF.

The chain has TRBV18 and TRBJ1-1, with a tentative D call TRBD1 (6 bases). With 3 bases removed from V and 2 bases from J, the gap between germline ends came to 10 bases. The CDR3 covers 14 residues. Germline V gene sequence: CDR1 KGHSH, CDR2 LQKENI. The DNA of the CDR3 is TGTGCCAGCTCACCCGGGACACCTAACACTGAAGCTTTCTTT. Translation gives CASSPGTPNTEAFF.

The CDR3 protein is CASRPTGTNTDTQYF. Written as DNA, the CDR3 is TGTGCCAGCAGGCCAACCGGAACTAACACAGATACGCAGTATTTT. This chain links TRBV5-4 with TRBJ2-3, with D unclear. The germline V gene has CDR1 SGHNT and CDR2 YYREEE (reference sequence). This CDR3 is built from 15 residues. With 5 bases removed from V and 2 bases from J, the gap between germline ends came to 15 bases.

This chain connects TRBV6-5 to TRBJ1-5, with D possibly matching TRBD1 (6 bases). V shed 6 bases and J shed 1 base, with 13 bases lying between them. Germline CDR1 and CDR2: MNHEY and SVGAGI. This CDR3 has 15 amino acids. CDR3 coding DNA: TGTGCCAGCAGAAGTACAGGGTTGAGCAATCAGCCCCAGCATTTT. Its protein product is CASRSTGLSNQPQHF.

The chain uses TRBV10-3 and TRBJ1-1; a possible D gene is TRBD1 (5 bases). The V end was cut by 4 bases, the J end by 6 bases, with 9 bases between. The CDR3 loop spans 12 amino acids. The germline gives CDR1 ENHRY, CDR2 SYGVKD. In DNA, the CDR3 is TGTGCCATCAGTGGGGGGGGACCTGAAGCTTTCTTT. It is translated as CAISGGGPEAFF.

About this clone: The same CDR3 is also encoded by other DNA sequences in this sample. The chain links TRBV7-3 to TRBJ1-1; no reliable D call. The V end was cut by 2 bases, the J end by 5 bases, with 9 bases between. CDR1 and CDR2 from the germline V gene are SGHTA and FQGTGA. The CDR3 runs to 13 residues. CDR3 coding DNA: TGTGCCAGCAGCTTAGGCGGGAGAACTGAAGCTTTCTTT. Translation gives CASSLGGRTEAFF.

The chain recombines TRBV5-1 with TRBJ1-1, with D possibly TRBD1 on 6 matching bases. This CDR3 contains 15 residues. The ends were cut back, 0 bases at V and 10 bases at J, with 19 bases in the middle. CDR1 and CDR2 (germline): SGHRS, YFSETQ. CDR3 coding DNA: TGCGCCAGCAGCTTGGATGACAGGTTTGATCTGAGAGCTTTCTTT. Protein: CASSLDDRFDLRAFF.

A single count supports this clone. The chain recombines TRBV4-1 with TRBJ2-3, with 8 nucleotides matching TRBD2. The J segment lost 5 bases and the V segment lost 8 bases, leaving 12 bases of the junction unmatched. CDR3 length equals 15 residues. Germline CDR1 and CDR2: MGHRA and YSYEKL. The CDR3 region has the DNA TGCGCCAGCCACCTGGTCGGGGGGGGGCAAGATACGCAGTATTTT. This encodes CASHLVGGGQDTQYF.

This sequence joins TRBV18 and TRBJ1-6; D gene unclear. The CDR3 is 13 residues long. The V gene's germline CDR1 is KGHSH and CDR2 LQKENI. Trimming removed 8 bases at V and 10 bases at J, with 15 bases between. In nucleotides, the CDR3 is TGTGCCAGCGAGAGCGAGGCGGGATCACCCCTCCACTTT. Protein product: CASESEAGSPLHF.

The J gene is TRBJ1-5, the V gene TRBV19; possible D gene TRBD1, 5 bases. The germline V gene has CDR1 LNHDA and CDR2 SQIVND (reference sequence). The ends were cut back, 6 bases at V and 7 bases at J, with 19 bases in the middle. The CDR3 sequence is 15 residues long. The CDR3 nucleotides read TGTGCCAGTAGCAGCTGGGGCGGGGCCCCGCAGCCCCAGCATTTT. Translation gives CASSSWGGAPQPQHF.

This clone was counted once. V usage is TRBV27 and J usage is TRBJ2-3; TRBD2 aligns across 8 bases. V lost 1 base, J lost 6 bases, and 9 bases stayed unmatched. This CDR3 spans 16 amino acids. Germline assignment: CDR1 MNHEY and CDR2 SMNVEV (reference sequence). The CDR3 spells CASSLWAGGYYDTQYF. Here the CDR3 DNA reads TGTGCCAGCAGTTTATGGGCGGGGGGTTATTACGATACGCAGTATTTT.

CDR3 sequence (DNA): TGCAGCGCCTTGCCCGGGAGTGCCGGCACAGATACGCAGTATTTT. It specifies CSALPGSAGTDTQYF. J is TRBJ2-3 and V is TRBV29-1; D is possibly TRBD2 (6 bases). The CDR3 is 15 amino acids. Germline values: CDR1 SQVTM, CDR2 ANQGSEA. V gave up 7 bases and J gave up 1 base, with 18 bases separating them.

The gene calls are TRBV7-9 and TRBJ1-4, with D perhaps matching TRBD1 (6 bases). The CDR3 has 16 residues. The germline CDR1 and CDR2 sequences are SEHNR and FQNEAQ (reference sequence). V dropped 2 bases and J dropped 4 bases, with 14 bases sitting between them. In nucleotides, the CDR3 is TGTGCCAGCAGCTTACTCACGACAGGACATAATGAAAAACTGTTTTTT. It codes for CASSLLTTGHNEKLFF. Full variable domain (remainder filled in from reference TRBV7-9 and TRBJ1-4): DTGVSQNPRHKITKRGQNVTFRCDPISEHNRLYWYRQTLGQGPEFLTYFQNEAQLEKSRLLSDRFSAERPKGSFSTLEIQRTEQGDSAMYLCASSLLTTGHNEKLFFGSGTQLSVL.

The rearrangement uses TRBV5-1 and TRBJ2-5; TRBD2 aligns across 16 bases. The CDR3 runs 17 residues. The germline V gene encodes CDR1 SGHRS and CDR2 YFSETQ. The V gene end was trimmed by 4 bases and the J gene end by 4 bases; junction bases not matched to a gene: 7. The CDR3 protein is CASSPGLAGGPGETQYF. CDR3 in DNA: TGCGCCAGCAGCCCGGGACTAGCGGGGGGGCCCGGAGAGACCCAGTACTTC.